This T cell receptor beta chain was sequenced in a study of CD8+CD57+ T cells in acquired aplastic anemia. Overall study context: Recorded DNA amounts for sorted CD4+ and CD8+ cells had an average of 3.2 ug. Reads per healthy sample averaged roughly 9.9 million (CD4+) and approximately 12 million (CD8+). Findings of the study overall: The study identified roughly 29 CD8+ CDR3 sequences shared by patients and controls. CD8+ Simpson's diversity showed no significant patient-control difference.

The germline CDR1 and CDR2 sequences are SEHNR and FQNEAQ (reference sequence). This CDR3 is 15 amino acids long. On this clonotype: The antigen is not known. Its ends do not fully match the called genes, so a read error is possible.

CDR3 and TCR beta VDJ profiling relied on a genomic DNA template. TCRdb independently ran MiXCR on the reads; one entry per CDR3 protein. This sample has roughly 81,000 distinct CDR3 sequences, with approximately 46% found just once. This clonotype was sampled from a human donor in good health, serving as a control. What was sequenced was sorted CD4+, CD8+, or CD8+CD57+ T cells (not recorded which) from PBMCs. The chain has TRBV7-9 and TRBJ1-3; tentatively, D is TRBD1 (5 bases). CDR3 DNA sequence: TGTGCCAGCAGCTTAGCGACGGGGACTGGAAACACCATACATTTT. This translates into CASSLATGTGNTIHF.